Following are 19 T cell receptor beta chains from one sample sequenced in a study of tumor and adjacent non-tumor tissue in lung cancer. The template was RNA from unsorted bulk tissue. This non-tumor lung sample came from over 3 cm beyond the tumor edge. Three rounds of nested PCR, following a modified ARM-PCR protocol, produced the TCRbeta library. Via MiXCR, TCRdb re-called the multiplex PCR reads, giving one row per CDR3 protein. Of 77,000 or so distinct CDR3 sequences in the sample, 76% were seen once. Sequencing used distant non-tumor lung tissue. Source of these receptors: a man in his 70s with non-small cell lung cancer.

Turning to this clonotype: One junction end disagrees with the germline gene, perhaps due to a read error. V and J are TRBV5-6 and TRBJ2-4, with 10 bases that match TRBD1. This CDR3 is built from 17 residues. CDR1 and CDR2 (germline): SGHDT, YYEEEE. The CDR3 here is CANSVTGTGVVGNIQYF. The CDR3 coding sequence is TGTGCCAACAGCGTCACCGGGACAGGGGTCGTTGGAAACATTCAGTACTTC.

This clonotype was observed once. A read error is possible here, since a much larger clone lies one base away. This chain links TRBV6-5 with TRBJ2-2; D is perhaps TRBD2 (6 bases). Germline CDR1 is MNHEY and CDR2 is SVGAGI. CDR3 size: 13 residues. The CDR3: CARSYWGTGGLFF. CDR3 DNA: TGTGCCAGAAGTTACTGGGGAACCGGGGGGCTGTTTTTT.

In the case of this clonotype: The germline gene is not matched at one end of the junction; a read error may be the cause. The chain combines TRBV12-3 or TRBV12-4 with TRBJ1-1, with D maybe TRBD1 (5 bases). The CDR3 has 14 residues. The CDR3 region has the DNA TGTGCCAGCAGTCTAGCAGGGCAGAACACTGAAGCTTTCTTT. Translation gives CASSLAGQNTEAFF.

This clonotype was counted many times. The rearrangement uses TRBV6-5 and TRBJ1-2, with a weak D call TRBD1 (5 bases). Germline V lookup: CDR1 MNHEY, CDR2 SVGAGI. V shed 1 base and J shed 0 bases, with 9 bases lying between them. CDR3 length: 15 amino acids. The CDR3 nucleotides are TGTGCCAGCAGTTACTTTGCAGGGCCTAACTATGGCTACACCTTC. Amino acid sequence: CASSYFAGPNYGYTF.

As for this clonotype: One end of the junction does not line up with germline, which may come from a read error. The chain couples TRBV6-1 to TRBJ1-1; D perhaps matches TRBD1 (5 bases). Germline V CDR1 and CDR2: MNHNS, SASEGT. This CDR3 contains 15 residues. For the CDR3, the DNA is TGTGCCAGCAGTGCTTTGAACAGGTGGCTCGGTGAAGTTTTCTTT. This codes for CASSALNRWLGEVFF.

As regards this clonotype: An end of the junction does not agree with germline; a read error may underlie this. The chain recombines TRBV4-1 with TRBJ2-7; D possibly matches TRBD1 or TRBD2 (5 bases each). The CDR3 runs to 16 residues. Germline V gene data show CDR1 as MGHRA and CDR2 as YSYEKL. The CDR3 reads CASSRTLEGDGDEQSF. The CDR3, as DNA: TGCGCCAGCAGCCGGACACTAGAGGGAGATGGGGACGAGCAGTCCTTC.

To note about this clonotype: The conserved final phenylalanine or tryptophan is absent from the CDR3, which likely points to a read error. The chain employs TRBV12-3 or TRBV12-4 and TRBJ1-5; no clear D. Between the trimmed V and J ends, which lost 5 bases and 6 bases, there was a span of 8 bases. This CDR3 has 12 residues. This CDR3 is CASSPAGQPQHS. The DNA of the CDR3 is TGTGCCAGCAGTCCCGCTGGTCAGCCCCAGCATTCT.

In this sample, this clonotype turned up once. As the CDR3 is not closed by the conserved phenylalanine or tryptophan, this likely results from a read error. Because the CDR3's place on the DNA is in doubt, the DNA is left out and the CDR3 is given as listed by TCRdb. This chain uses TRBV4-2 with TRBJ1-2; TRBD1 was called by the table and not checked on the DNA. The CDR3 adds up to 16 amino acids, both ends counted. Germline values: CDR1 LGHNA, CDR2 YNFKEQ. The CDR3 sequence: CASSPTVTDILYGYTS.

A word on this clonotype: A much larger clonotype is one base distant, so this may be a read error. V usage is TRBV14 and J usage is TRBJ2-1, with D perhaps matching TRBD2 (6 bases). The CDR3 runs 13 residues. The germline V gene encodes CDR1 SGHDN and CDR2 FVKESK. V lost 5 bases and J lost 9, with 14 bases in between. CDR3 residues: CASSTNGGAEQFF. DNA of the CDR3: TGTGCCAGCAGCACAAATGGCGGGGCTGAGCAGTTCTTC. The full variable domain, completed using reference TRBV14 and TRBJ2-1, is EAGVTQFPSHSVIEKGQTVTLRCDPISGHDNLYWYRRVMGKEIKFLLHFVKESKQDESGMPNNRFLAERTGGTYSTLKVQPAELEDSGVYFCASSTNGGAEQFFGPGTRLTVL.

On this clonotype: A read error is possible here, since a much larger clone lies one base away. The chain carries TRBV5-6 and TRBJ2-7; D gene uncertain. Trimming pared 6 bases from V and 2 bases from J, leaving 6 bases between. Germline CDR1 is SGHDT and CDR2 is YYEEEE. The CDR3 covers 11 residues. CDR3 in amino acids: CASTRPYEQYF. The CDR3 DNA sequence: TGTGCCAGCACCAGACCCTACGAGCAGTACTTC.

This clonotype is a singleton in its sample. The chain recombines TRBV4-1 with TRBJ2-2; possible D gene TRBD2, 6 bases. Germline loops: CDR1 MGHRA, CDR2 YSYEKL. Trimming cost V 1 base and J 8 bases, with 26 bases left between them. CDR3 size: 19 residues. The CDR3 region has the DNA TGCGCCAGCAGCCAAGTTCCATATTGGGCGGGATCAGTCACAGGGGAGCTGTTTTTT. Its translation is CASSQVPYWAGSVTGELFF.

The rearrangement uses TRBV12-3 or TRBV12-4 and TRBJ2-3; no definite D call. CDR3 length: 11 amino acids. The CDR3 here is CESSIKDKKYF. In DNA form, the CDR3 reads TGTGAAAGCAGTATTAAAGATAAGAAGTATTTT.

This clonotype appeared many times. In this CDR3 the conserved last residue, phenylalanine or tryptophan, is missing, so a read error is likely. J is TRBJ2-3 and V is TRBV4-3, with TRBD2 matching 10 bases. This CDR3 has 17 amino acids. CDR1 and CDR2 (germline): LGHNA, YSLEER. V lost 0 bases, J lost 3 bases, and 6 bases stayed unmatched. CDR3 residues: CASSQDGPSGGTDTQYS. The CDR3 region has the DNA TGCGCCAGCAGCCAAGATGGGCCTAGCGGGGGAACAGATACGCAGTATTCT.

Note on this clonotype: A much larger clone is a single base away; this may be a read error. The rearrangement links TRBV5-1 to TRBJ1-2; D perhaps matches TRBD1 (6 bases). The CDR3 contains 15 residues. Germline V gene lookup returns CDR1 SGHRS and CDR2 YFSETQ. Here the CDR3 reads CVSSTPGESWHGYTF. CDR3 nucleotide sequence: TGCGTCAGCAGCACGCCAGGGGAAAGCTGGCATGGCTACACCTTC.

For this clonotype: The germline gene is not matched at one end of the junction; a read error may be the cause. CDR3 protein: CVSSLTGQETQYF. In nucleotides, the CDR3 is TGTGTCAGCAGCCTTACCGGACAAGAGACCCAGTACTTC. The chain links TRBV28 to TRBJ2-5; D gene ambiguous. Germline V gene lookup returns CDR1 MDHEN and CDR2 SYDVKM. The CDR3 is 13 residues long.

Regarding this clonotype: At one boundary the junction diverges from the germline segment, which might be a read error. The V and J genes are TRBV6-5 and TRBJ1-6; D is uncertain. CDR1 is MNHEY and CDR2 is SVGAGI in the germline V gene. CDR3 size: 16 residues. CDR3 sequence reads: CASSYPIGQAHSPFQF. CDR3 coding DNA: TGTGCCAGCAGTTACCCGATTGGGCAGGCTCATTCACCCTTCCAGTTT.

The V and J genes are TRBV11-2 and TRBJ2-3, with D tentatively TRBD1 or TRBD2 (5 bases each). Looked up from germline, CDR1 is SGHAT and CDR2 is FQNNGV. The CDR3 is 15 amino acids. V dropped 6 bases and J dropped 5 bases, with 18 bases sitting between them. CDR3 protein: CASSYRDPPIDTQYF. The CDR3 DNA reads TGTGCCAGCAGTTACCGGGACCCCCCGATAGATACGCAGTATTTT.

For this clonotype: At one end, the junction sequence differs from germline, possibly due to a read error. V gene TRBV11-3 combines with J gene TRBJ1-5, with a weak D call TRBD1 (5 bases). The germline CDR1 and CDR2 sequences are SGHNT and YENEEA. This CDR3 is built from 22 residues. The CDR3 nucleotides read TGTGCCAGCAGCTTCCTATTCAAATTAGGGGACCTGAGCTTCCGTAGCAACCAGCCCCAGCATTTT. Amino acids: CASSFLFKLGDLSFRSNQPQHF.

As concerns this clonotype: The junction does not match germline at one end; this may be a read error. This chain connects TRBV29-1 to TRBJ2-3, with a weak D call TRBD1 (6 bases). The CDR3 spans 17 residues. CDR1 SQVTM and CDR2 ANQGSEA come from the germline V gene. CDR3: CSLLPYVTGWDTGTQYF. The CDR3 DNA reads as TGCAGCTTACTCCCATATGTTACAGGGTGGGACACAGGTACGCAGTATTTT.